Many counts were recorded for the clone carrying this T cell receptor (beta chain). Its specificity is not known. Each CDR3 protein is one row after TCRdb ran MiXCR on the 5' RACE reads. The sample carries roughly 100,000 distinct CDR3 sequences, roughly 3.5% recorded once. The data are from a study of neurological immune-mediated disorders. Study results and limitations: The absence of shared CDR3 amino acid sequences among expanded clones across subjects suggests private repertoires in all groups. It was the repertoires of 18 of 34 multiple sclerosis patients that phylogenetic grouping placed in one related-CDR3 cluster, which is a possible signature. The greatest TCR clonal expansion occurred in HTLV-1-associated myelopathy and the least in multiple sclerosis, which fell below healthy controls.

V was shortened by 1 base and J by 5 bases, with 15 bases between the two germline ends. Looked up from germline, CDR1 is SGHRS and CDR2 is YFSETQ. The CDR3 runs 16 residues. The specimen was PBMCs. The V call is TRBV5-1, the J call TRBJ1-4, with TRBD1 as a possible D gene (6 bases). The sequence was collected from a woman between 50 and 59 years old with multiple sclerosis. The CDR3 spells CASSLTWSQGNEKLFF. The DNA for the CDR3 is TGCGCCAGCAGCTTGACGTGGTCGCAGGGGAATGAAAAACTGTTTTTT.